One sample yielded the 2 T cell receptor beta chains listed below, sequenced in a study of CD8 T cells in ankylosing spondylitis. Via MiXCR, TCRdb re-called the 5' RACE reads, giving one row per CDR3 protein. The table lists some 120,000 distinct CDR3 sequences, approximately 15% of them singletons. The sequencing input was blood, either unsorted or a sorted T cell fraction (not recorded which). These receptors originate from a female donor with ankylosing spondylitis or in good health (not recorded which).

This chain joins TRBV7-2 and TRBJ1-2; 7 bases are a match to TRBD1. The CDR3 consists of 15 residues. V shed 5 bases and J 8 bases; nucleotides not matched to a gene: 14. In germline, CDR1 is SGHTA, CDR2 FQGNSA. CDR3 nucleotide sequence: TGTGCCAGCAGCCCAGGGGGACCGCCAAAAAGGGGCTACACCTTC. As protein: CASSPGGPPKRGYTF.

This clonotype was seen a handful of times. This chain joins TRBV5-1 and TRBJ2-5; D may be TRBD1 (5 bases). Trimming took off 0 bases at V and 2 bases at J, with 11 bases between the two ends. The CDR3 totals 15 residues. Germline-derived CDR1 and CDR2 are SGHRS and YFSETQ. CDR3 coding DNA: TGCGCCAGCAGCTTGGAGGCAGGGTGGCAAGAGACCCAGTACTTC. Translated, it gives CASSLEAGWQETQYF.